These 24 T cell receptor beta chains came from one sample sequenced in a study of blood T cell repertoires in COVID-19. The protocol was immunoSEQ multiplex PCR, while the TCRdb copy is restricted to in-frame clones and leaves out a portion. Counted here are approximately 230,000 clones, about 91% occurring once; the ten biggest clones make up 6% to 6.5%. Input material: peripheral blood. These TCRs come from a woman aged 30 to 39 with COVID-19, enrolled during active disease.

This clone was seen more than once but under ten times. The chain has TRBV2 and TRBJ2-7; 10 nucleotides match TRBD1. V trimming: 4 bases; J trimming: 6 bases; junction bases outside the gene matches: 6. This CDR3 comprises 14 residues. Germline assignment: CDR1 SNHLY and CDR2 FYNNEI. The CDR3 DNA reads TGTGCCAGCAGTGCCCGGACAGGGGGAGGCGAGCAGTACTTC. Translated: CASSARTGGGEQYF.

The chain carries TRBV11-3 and TRBJ2-7; 8 positions agree with TRBD2. The germline V gene has CDR1 SGHNT and CDR2 YENEEA. The CDR3 contains 17 residues. J lost 7 bases, V lost 0 bases, and 14 bases had no gene match. Written as DNA, the CDR3 is TGTGCCAGCAGCTTAGATCGGGGCCCTCGCGGGAGGTCGGAGCAGTACGTC. This gives the protein CASSLDRGPRGRSEQYV.

The gene calls are TRBV10-1 and TRBJ1-1, with a tentative D call TRBD1 (6 bases). Per germline, CDR1 WNHNN and CDR2 SYGVQD (reference sequence). This CDR3 has 13 amino acids. V gave up 6 bases and J gave up 0 bases, with 8 bases separating them. In DNA form, the CDR3 reads TGCGCCAGCAGCCGGACAGTGAACACTGAAGCTTTCTTT. Translation gives CASSRTVNTEAFF.

The chain recombines TRBV28 with TRBJ2-4, with 8 bases fitting TRBD1. Germline assignment: CDR1 MDHEN and CDR2 SYDVKM. This CDR3 spans 14 amino acids. Losses at the gene ends were 7 bases for V and 7 bases for J; bases not matched to a gene: 9. The CDR3 is CASIATGGRNIQYF. In nucleotides, the CDR3 is TGTGCCAGCATCGCCACAGGGGGTAGGAACATTCAGTACTTC.

The chain employs TRBV29-1 and TRBJ2-3, with 9 bases aligning to TRBD1. CDR3 size: 14 residues. CDR1 and CDR2 (germline): SQVTM, ANQGSEA. The trim removed 6 bases at V and 6 bases at J, leaving 10 bases unmatched. The CDR3 reads CSVYRGHGSDTQYF. In DNA form, the CDR3 reads TGCAGCGTCTACAGGGGGCATGGATCGGATACGCAGTATTTT.

The chain joins TRBV5-4 to TRBJ1-2; TRBD1 matches 7 bases. V gave up 0 bases and J gave up 7 bases; unmatched junction bases: 12. The CDR3 has 16 amino acids. The germline gives CDR1 SGHNT, CDR2 YYREEE (reference sequence). CDR3 amino acids: CASSLGGGRGTLGYTF. DNA of the CDR3: TGTGCCAGCAGCTTGGGGGGAGGCAGGGGGACCCTTGGCTACACCTTC.

The chain is built from TRBV5-4 and TRBJ1-6; 8 bases are a match to TRBD1. CDR1 SGHNT and CDR2 YYREEE come from the germline V gene (reference sequence). The CDR3 contains 13 residues. V shed 7 bases, J shed 7 bases, and the junction held 4 bases outside the gene matches. The CDR3 nucleotides are TGTGCCAGCTCCGGACAGGGAAATTCACCCCTCCACTTT. Protein: CASSGQGNSPLHF.

A single count supports this clone. The chain carries TRBV9 and TRBJ1-5; D is unresolved. Germline V gene lookup returns CDR1 SGDLS and CDR2 YYNGEE. The CDR3 has 13 amino acids. The V end lost 4 bases, the J end lost 4 bases, and 9 bases lay between the germline ends. The CDR3 bases are TGTGCCAGCAGCCAAGGAGGGAATCAGCCCCAGCATTTT. The encoded protein is CASSQGGNQPQHF.

The chain's CDR3 is CASSSQGGQYF. The CDR3 DNA reads as TGTGCCAGCAGCTCCCAGGGAGGGCAGTACTTC. The genes are TRBV7-9 and TRBJ2-7, with D tentatively TRBD2 (6 bases). CDR1 and CDR2 from the germline V gene are SEHNR and FQNEAQ (reference sequence). Trimming pared 4 bases from V and 9 bases from J, leaving 10 bases between. CDR3 length: 11 residues.

This clone is a singleton in its sample. The chain combines TRBV5-6 with TRBJ2-1; tentatively, D is TRBD2 (5 bases). V was cut by 7 bases and J by 2 bases, with 13 bases left in between. This CDR3 is 14 amino acids long. Germline CDR1 and CDR2: SGHDT and YYEEEE. The CDR3 reads CASYIGRAYNEQFF. The DNA for the CDR3 is TGTGCCAGCTACATAGGGCGGGCCTACAATGAGCAGTTCTTC.

The chain is built from TRBV18 and TRBJ1-1; the match to TRBD1 covers 10 bases. Germline values: CDR1 KGHSH, CDR2 LQKENI. After removal of 3 bases from V and 4 bases from J, the junction contained 5 bases not matched to a gene. The CDR3 is 15 amino acids. In DNA, the CDR3 is TGTGCCAGCTCACCCTTGACAGGGGGCGGCACTGAAGCTTTCTTT. Translating it yields CASSPLTGGGTEAFF.

The chain is built from TRBV27 and TRBJ1-1, with a possible D match to TRBD1 (6 bases). This CDR3 is built from 15 residues. The V end was cut by 5 bases, the J end by 0 bases, with 13 bases between. Germline values: CDR1 MNHEY, CDR2 SMNVEV (reference sequence). CDR3 residues: CASSSRDTMNTEAFF. The CDR3 DNA sequence: TGTGCCAGCAGTAGTCGGGACACCATGAACACTGAAGCTTTCTTT.

The chain combines TRBV13 with TRBJ2-7, with 10 bases fitting TRBD1. CDR3 size: 14 residues. The germline gives CDR1 PRHDT, CDR2 FYEKMQ (reference sequence). With 5 bases clipped from V and 3 bases from J, the junction kept 4 bases outside the gene matches. The CDR3 DNA is TGTGCCAGCAGCATTAGGACAGGGGGCTACGAGCAGTACTTC. Protein sequence: CASSIRTGGYEQYF.

The V call is TRBV10-3, the J call TRBJ1-2; 10 nucleotides line up with TRBD1. There are 15 residues in the CDR3. CDR1 ENHRY and CDR2 SYGVKD come from the germline V gene. V gave up 3 bases and J gave up 7 bases; unmatched junction bases: 8. The CDR3 protein is CAISDPRQGAGGYTF. CDR3 sequence (DNA): TGTGCCATCAGTGACCCGAGACAGGGGGCTGGTGGCTACACCTTC.

The chain has TRBV10-3 and TRBJ2-2; D unresolved. The germline CDR1 and CDR2 sequences are ENHRY and SYGVKD. This CDR3 has 13 residues. Trimming took off 4 bases at V and 7 bases at J, with 10 bases between the two ends. The CDR3 region has the DNA TGTGCCATCAGTGTCACAGAAAACGGGGAGCTGTTTTTT. It translates to CAISVTENGELFF.

The genes are TRBV2 and TRBJ2-2; D is uncertain. Germline V gene lookup returns CDR1 SNHLY and CDR2 FYNNEI. The germline V and J ends were trimmed by 0 bases and 3 bases, with 2 bases remaining between them. The CDR3 spans 13 residues. CDR3 sequence (DNA): TGTGCCAGCAGTGAAGCCGACACCGGGGAGCTGTTTTTT. Amino acids: CASSEADTGELFF.

J is TRBJ2-3 and V is TRBV19; 8 bases align to TRBD1. CDR3 length equals 15 residues. The germline gives CDR1 LNHDA, CDR2 SQIVND (reference sequence). V lost 1 base, J lost 7 bases, and 7 bases stayed unmatched. CDR3 in DNA: TGTGCCAGTAGTATAGCGGGACAGGAAGATTATACGCAGTATTTT. It encodes CASSIAGQEDYTQYF.

CDR3: CASSAGGPYEQYF. CDR3 sequence (DNA): TGTGCCAGCAGCGCGGGGGGGCCCTACGAGCAGTACTTC. The gene calls are TRBV5-4 and TRBJ2-7; 9 bases agree with TRBD2. CDR1 SGHNT and CDR2 YYREEE come from the germline V gene (reference sequence). With V trimmed by 4 bases and J by 2 bases, 1 base remained unmatched. The CDR3 spans 13 residues.

The J gene is TRBJ2-1, the V gene TRBV24-1; a weak D match, TRBD2 (6 bases). This CDR3 is 15 amino acids long. V was clipped by 1 base and J by 8 bases, with 14 bases between them. Germline V gene lookup returns CDR1 KGHDR and CDR2 SFDVKD. CDR3 in amino acids: CATSDLGRERDEQFF. CDR3 nucleotide sequence: TGTGCCACCAGTGATTTAGGGCGGGAAAGGGATGAGCAGTTCTTC.

The rearrangement joins TRBV19 to TRBJ1-3; no clear D. V lost 5 bases to trimming and J lost 0 bases, with 14 bases between them. Germline lookup yields CDR1 LNHDA and CDR2 SQIVND (reference sequence). The CDR3 runs to 16 residues. The CDR3 sequence is CASSQLGSYSGNTIYF. The CDR3 bases are TGTGCCAGTAGTCAGTTGGGTAGCTACTCTGGAAACACCATATATTTT.

CDR3 nucleotides: TGCGCCAGCAGCCAAGATCCGGGATGGGGGACCCAGTACTTC. The encoded protein is CASSQDPGWGTQYF. This sequence joins TRBV4-1 and TRBJ2-5, with TRBD2 as a possible D gene (5 bases). This CDR3 is 14 amino acids long. Germline V CDR1 and CDR2: MGHRA, YSYEKL. The ends were cut back, 0 bases at V and 7 bases at J, with 12 bases in the middle.

The V call is TRBV6-5, the J call TRBJ1-2; TRBD1 matches 7 bases. V was pared by 5 bases and J by 4 bases, with 10 bases of the junction left unmatched. Germline V CDR1 and CDR2: MNHEY, SVGAGI. The CDR3 runs 15 residues. In nucleotides, the CDR3 is TGTGCCAGCAGTCCCTACAGGGGTAGGAGCTATGGCTACACCTTC. It specifies CASSPYRGRSYGYTF.

V and J are TRBV3-1 (or the pseudogene TRBV3-2) and TRBJ2-7; 10 bases are a match to TRBD2. The CDR3 covers 20 residues. J lost 0 bases, V lost 4 bases, and 18 bases had no gene match. Looked up from germline, CDR1 is LGHDT and CDR2 is YNNKEL (reference sequence). The CDR3: CASSLDWRSSGSPSSYEQYV. The DNA of the CDR3 is TGTGCCAGCAGCCTCGATTGGAGGTCTAGCGGGAGTCCCAGCTCCTACGAGCAGTACGTC.

J is TRBJ2-7 and V is TRBV6-1; 9 bases are a match to TRBD1. This CDR3 has 17 residues. Germline values: CDR1 MNHNS, CDR2 SASEGT. The V gene end was trimmed by 0 bases and the J gene end by 5 bases; junction bases not matched to a gene: 11. The CDR3 region has the DNA TGTGCCAGCAGTGAAGCTCGGGGGACAGGGAACCCGGACGAGCAGTACGTC. It translates to CASSEARGTGNPDEQYV.